What follows are 21 T cell receptor beta chains derived from one specimen sequenced in a study of T cell changes during pregnancy in multiple sclerosis. The repertoire was sequenced with immunoSEQ multiplex PCR; TCRdb's copy has only in-frame clones and lacks some. The sample has roughly 70,000 clones, over 85% seen once. This material consisted of peripheral blood, taken in the third trimester of pregnancy. These receptors came from a female donor with multiple sclerosis, enrolled in a pregnancy study.

The J gene is TRBJ2-5, the V gene TRBV29-1, with TRBD2 matching 13 bases. Germline values: CDR1 SQVTM, CDR2 ANQGSEA. The ends lost 6 bases at V and 6 bases at J; junction bases unmatched: 4. CDR3 length: 13 amino acids. The CDR3 spells CSVRTSGSQTQYF. In DNA, the CDR3 is TGCAGCGTCCGGACTAGCGGGAGTCAGACCCAGTACTTC.

The chain has TRBV19 and TRBJ1-5; D remains ambiguous. The V end was cut by 7 bases, the J end by 5 bases, with 12 bases between. The CDR3 extends over 13 amino acids. CDR1 and CDR2 from the germline V gene are LNHDA and SQIVND (reference sequence). The CDR3 nucleotides read TGTGCCAGTACCTCTCTGGGAGATCAGCCCCAGCATTTT. It encodes CASTSLGDQPQHF.

V usage is TRBV7-2 and J usage is TRBJ1-5; D not certain. Germline V gives CDR1 SGHTA, CDR2 FQGNSA. V lost 0 bases to trimming and J lost 0 bases, with 6 bases between them. The CDR3 consists of 15 residues. Here the CDR3 DNA reads TGTGCCAGCAGCTTAGCTGCCGGTAGCAATCAGCCCCAGCATTTT. Encoded protein: CASSLAAGSNQPQHF.

The chain employs TRBV13 and TRBJ2-1; TRBD2 agrees at 8 bases. The CDR3 covers 16 residues. Germline CDR1 reads PRHDT; CDR2 reads FYEKMQ (reference sequence). The V gene end was trimmed by 0 bases and the J gene end by 2 bases; junction bases not matched to a gene: 3. CDR3: CASSLGAGETYNEQFF. For the CDR3, the DNA is TGTGCCAGCAGCTTAGGAGCGGGAGAGACCTACAATGAGCAGTTCTTC.

The chain links TRBV30 to TRBJ1-2, with TRBD1 identical over 8 bases. This CDR3 comprises 14 residues. V was pared by 3 bases and J by 8 bases, with 11 bases of the junction left unmatched. CDR1 is GTSNPN, CDR2 SVGIG, per germline (reference sequence). CDR3 in DNA: TGTGCCTGGAGCAGATTCACAGGGGGATACGGCTACACCTTC. Residues: CAWSRFTGGYGYTF. Drawing the rest from reference TRBV30 and TRBJ1-2, the complete variable domain is SQTIHQWPATLVQPVGSPLSLECTVEGTSNPNLYWYRQAAGRGLQLLFYSVGIGQISSEVPQNLSASRPQDRQFILSSKKLLLSDSGFYLCAWSRFTGGYGYTFGSGTRLTVV.

V gene TRBV19 combines with J gene TRBJ2-7; 9 positions agree with TRBD1. The CDR3 consists of 16 residues. Looked up from germline, CDR1 is LNHDA and CDR2 is SQIVND (reference sequence). V dropped 3 bases and J dropped 3; count of bases not matched to a gene: 9. The CDR3 bases are TGTGCCAGTAGTATCTCCGGGACAGGGACACTCTACGAGCAGTACTTC. As protein: CASSISGTGTLYEQYF.

V and J are TRBV7-9 and TRBJ1-2, with 7 positions matching TRBD1. Germline values: CDR1 SEHNR, CDR2 FQNEAQ (reference sequence). The CDR3 is 14 residues long. The V gene end was trimmed by 5 bases and the J gene end by 0 bases; junction bases not matched to a gene: 3. Here the CDR3 reads CASSPGQTNYGYTF. CDR3 nucleotides: TGTGCCAGCAGCCCGGGACAGACTAACTATGGCTACACCTTC.

This clone showed up just once. This sequence joins TRBV5-1 and TRBJ2-3; the match to TRBD1 covers 7 bases. The CDR3 loop spans 15 amino acids. Germline CDR1 SGHRS, CDR2 YFSETQ. The junction had 9 bases not matched to a gene; V was cut back by 6 bases and J by 2 bases. CDR3 coding DNA: TGCGCCAGCAAAAGGGGGCTTGGGGTCACAGATACGCAGTATTTT. The encoded protein is CASKRGLGVTDTQYF.

The chain combines TRBV4-1 with TRBJ2-2, with 9 bases aligning to TRBD1. Germline lookup yields CDR1 MGHRA and CDR2 YSYEKL. CDR3 length: 15 residues. V dropped 4 bases and J dropped 3; count of bases not matched to a gene: 3. The CDR3 coding sequence is TGCGCCAGCAGCCCGCGGGACAGGGACACCGGGGAGCTGTTTTTT. This gives the protein CASSPRDRDTGELFF.

This clone was observed a handful of times. The chain links TRBV4-1 to TRBJ1-5; D possibly corresponds to TRBD1 (5 bases). This CDR3 contains 14 residues. Per the germline V gene, CDR1 is MGHRA and CDR2 is YSYEKL. The V and J ends lost 1 base and 5 bases respectively, with 9 bases between them. The CDR3 bases are TGCGCCAGCAGCCAAGTTGGGGCCTATCAGCCCCAGCATTTT. Its protein is CASSQVGAYQPQHF.

The chain carries TRBV5-6 and TRBJ2-7, with D possibly being TRBD2 (7 bases). The CDR3 totals 16 residues. Germline lookup yields CDR1 SGHDT and CDR2 YYEEEE. V lost 0 bases and J 3 bases, leaving 16 bases between the germline ends. The CDR3 DNA follows: TGTGCCAGCAGCTTGGCTCTGGGGGGGGCCCTCTACGAGCAGTACTTC. It encodes CASSLALGGALYEQYF.

The chain is built from TRBV4-2 and TRBJ2-1, with 9 bases lining up with TRBD2. The length of the CDR3 is 17 residues. J lost 0 bases, V lost 4 bases, and 7 bases had no gene match. Germline V CDR1 and CDR2: LGHNA, YNFKEQ. In nucleotides, the CDR3 is TGTGCCAGCAGCCCAAGAGTACTAGCGGGCTCCTACAATGAGCAGTTCTTC. It translates to CASSPRVLAGSYNEQFF.

V usage is TRBV9 and J usage is TRBJ1-1; TRBD1 aligns across 7 bases. Germline trimming cut 1 base from V and 4 bases from J; bases unmatched to any gene: 4. The CDR3 loop spans 14 amino acids. From germline, CDR1 is SGDLS and CDR2 YYNGEE. The CDR3 loop reads CASSVRGQGTEAFF. The DNA for the CDR3 is TGTGCCAGCAGCGTAAGGGGGCAGGGCACTGAAGCTTTCTTT.

This clone showed up just once. The chain recombines TRBV5-4 with TRBJ2-1; D may be TRBD2 (6 bases). The CDR3 covers 15 residues. Germline CDR1 is SGHNT and CDR2 is YYREEE (reference sequence). Trimming removed 0 bases from V and 3 bases from J, with 10 bases in between. The CDR3 reads CASSLAGDFYNEQFF. The DNA for the CDR3 is TGTGCCAGCAGCTTGGCGGGAGACTTCTACAATGAGCAGTTCTTC.

V gene TRBV4-1 combines with J gene TRBJ1-2; weak D call: TRBD1 (6 bases). With 0 bases removed from V and 3 bases from J, the gap between germline ends came to 14 bases. The CDR3 runs 16 residues. Germline assignment: CDR1 MGHRA and CDR2 YSYEKL. The DNA for the CDR3 is TGCGCCAGCAGCCAAGATGGGGGGGCGCAGTACTATGGCTACACCTTC. This codes for CASSQDGGAQYYGYTF.

This chain joins TRBV5-1 and TRBJ2-3, with a possible D match to TRBD1 (6 bases). This CDR3 region has 13 residues. V shed 1 base and J shed 4 bases, with 7 bases lying between them. Germline CDR1 is SGHRS and CDR2 is YFSETQ. CDR3 loop: CASSLQGPDTQYF. CDR3 DNA: TGCGCCAGCAGCTTGCAGGGGCCAGATACGCAGTATTTT.

The rearrangement uses TRBV7-6 and TRBJ2-3, with 10 nucleotides matching TRBD2. The length of the CDR3 is 14 residues. The V segment lost 5 bases and the J segment 4 bases; nucleotides outside the gene matches: 3. Germline V gene lookup returns CDR1 SGHVS and CDR2 FNYEAQ. CDR3 residues: CASSQSGRADTQYF. The CDR3, as DNA: TGTGCCAGCAGCCAAAGCGGGAGGGCAGATACGCAGTATTTT.

Worth noting for this clone: At one end the junction does not follow the germline gene, possibly because of a read error. The rearrangement links TRBV7-7 to TRBJ2-5, with TRBD2 identical over 14 bases. Germline loops: CDR1 SSHAT, CDR2 FNYEAQ (reference sequence). The CDR3 sequence is 15 residues long. The CDR3 nucleotides read TGTGCTAGCAGCGTTGGACTAGCGGGAGGAGAGACCCAGTACTTC. Its translation is CASSVGLAGGETQYF.

V usage is TRBV7-2 and J usage is TRBJ2-5; D unclear. Germline V gives CDR1 SGHTA, CDR2 FQGNSA. The CDR3 is 10 residues long. V was shortened by 8 bases and J by 5 bases, with 6 bases between the two germline ends. Here the CDR3 reads CASGLETQYF. CDR3 coding DNA: TGTGCCAGCGGCCTGGAGACCCAGTACTTC.

The CDR3 reads CASSYRAGVPYEQYF. As DNA, the CDR3 is TGTGCCAGCAGTTATCGAGCGGGAGTACCCTACGAGCAGTACTTC. J is TRBJ2-7 and V is TRBV6-5; TRBD2 matches at 8 bases. Germline CDR1 is MNHEY and CDR2 is SVGAGI. The CDR3 has 15 amino acids. V was pared by 3 bases and J by 2 bases, with 6 bases of the junction left unmatched.

The chain has TRBV5-1 and TRBJ2-3; TRBD2 matches at 10 bases. V trimming: 0 bases; J trimming: 6 bases; junction bases outside the gene matches: 7. CDR3 length equals 16 residues. CDR1 is SGHRS and CDR2 is YFSETQ in the germline V gene. Here the CDR3 reads CASSLEPSGSGDTQYF. The CDR3 DNA sequence: TGCGCCAGCAGCTTGGAACCTAGCGGGAGTGGGGATACGCAGTATTTT.